This T cell receptor (beta chain) was profiled in a study of blood T cell repertoires in COVID-19. This clone is a singleton in its sample. Sequencing used immunoSEQ multiplex PCR; TCRdb keeps in-frame clones, though not all of them. The sample carries some 180,000 clones, about nine tenths recorded once. This CDR3 comprises 12 residues. J gave up 5 bases and V 6 bases, and 1 base lay outside the gene matches. In germline, CDR1 is SQVTM, CDR2 ANQGSEA. Sample: peripheral blood. The TCR originated in a man aged 35 to 55 with acute or convalescent COVID-19. The chain recombines TRBV29-1 with TRBJ1-6; TRBD1 aligns across 7 bases. CDR3 DNA sequence: TGCAGCGTAGGGACAGATAATTCACCCCTCCACTTT. Translated: CSVGTDNSPLHF. Full variable domain (rest looked up from reference TRBV29-1 and TRBJ1-6): SAVISQKPSRDICQRGTSLTIQCQVDSQVTMMFWYRQQPGQSLTLIATANQGSEATYESGFVIDKFPISRPNLTFSTLTVSNMSPEDSSIYLCSVGTDNSPLHFGNGTRLTVT.